The following is a T cell receptor beta chain sequence with its context. The repertoire was sequenced with immunoSEQ multiplex PCR; TCRdb's copy has only in-frame clones and lacks some. The data show 190,000 or so clones, with around 83% seen just once and less than 3.5% held by the top ten. The V end lost 4 bases, the J end lost 1 base, and 10 bases lay between the germline ends. The germline CDR1 and CDR2 sequences are LGHNA and YSLEER. This CDR3 contains 14 residues. This specimen belongs to a study of blood T cell repertoires in COVID-19. Background on the study: Acute and convalescent COVID-19 specimens originated in the United States, Italy and Spain. The cDNA or gDNA used as material had been derived from T cells, B-cell-depleted T cells, or PBMCs.

Sequencing was performed on peripheral blood. The chain recombines TRBV4-3 with TRBJ1-2, with D uncertain. The source is a man aged 50-60 years with active or convalescent COVID-19. The CDR3 sequence: CASSRTTSNYGYTF. CDR3 DNA sequence: TGCGCCAGCAGCCGTACCACAAGTAACTATGGCTACACCTTC.